Below, 24 T cell receptor beta chains from the same sample are listed, as sequenced in a study of cytomegalovirus exposure and HLA in healthy donors. It was with 60 Vbeta and 13 Jbeta primers that the PCR ran. Some clones are missing from TCRdb's copy, which holds only in-frame ones; the method was immunoSEQ multiplex PCR. The data contain around 150,000 clones, nearly 80% of them singletons. Specimen: PBMCs. Receptors were obtained from a woman aged 25 to 39 in good health and CMV-seronegative.

The CDR3 loop is CASSPVAGGSYNEQFF. In DNA form, the CDR3 reads TGTGCCAGCAGCCCCGTAGCGGGGGGGTCCTACAATGAGCAGTTCTTC. J is TRBJ2-1 and V is TRBV9; 11 bases agree with TRBD2. This CDR3 contains 16 residues. V shed 4 bases and J 1 base; nucleotides not matched to a gene: 4. CDR1 is SGDLS, CDR2 YYNGEE, per germline.

The CDR3 coding sequence is TGTGCCAGCAGCAGCCCCGGGAGAGCGGGCTACACCTTC. This gives the protein CASSSPGRAGYTF. The V call is TRBV6-6, the J call TRBJ1-2; no clear D. The germline gives CDR1 MNHNY, CDR2 SVGAGI (reference sequence). V lost 6 bases, J lost 8 bases, and 16 bases lay in between. The length of the CDR3 is 13 residues.

This chain connects TRBV11-2 to TRBJ2-7, with D possibly being TRBD1 (5 bases). The CDR3 contains 12 residues. Looked up from germline, CDR1 is SGHAT and CDR2 is FQNNGV. Trimming removed 4 bases at V and 4 bases at J, with 8 bases between. CDR3 in DNA: TGTGCCAGCAGCTCTCAGGGTTACGAGCAGTACTTC. It yields the protein CASSSQGYEQYF.

This clone was recorded a few times. The chain couples TRBV5-8 to TRBJ2-7; D is perhaps TRBD1 (6 bases). CDR3 length equals 14 residues. Germline V lookup: CDR1 SGHTS, CDR2 YDEGEE. V dropped 3 bases and J dropped 0 bases, with 10 bases sitting between them. In DNA, the CDR3 is TGTGCCAGCAGCTCGGACAGAGCCTCCTACGAGCAGTACTTC. Protein: CASSSDRASYEQYF.

V usage is TRBV7-8 and J usage is TRBJ2-1; tentative D call: TRBD2 (6 bases). Trimming pared 1 base from V and 2 bases from J, leaving 15 bases between. The CDR3 length is 17 residues. Germline values: CDR1 SGHVS, CDR2 FQNEAQ. CDR3 residues: CASSLVAAGSPYNEQFF. The CDR3 DNA reads TGTGCCAGCAGCTTAGTCGCCGCGGGGTCCCCCTACAATGAGCAGTTCTTC.

This chain links TRBV6-5 with TRBJ1-2, with D maybe TRBD1 (5 bases). The CDR3 covers 15 residues. Germline CDR1 MNHEY, CDR2 SVGAGI. V lost 4 bases and J lost 4, with 16 bases in between. The CDR3 region has the DNA TGTGCCAGCAGTTCCCCCTGGGGGGTAACCTATGGCTACACCTTC. It encodes CASSSPWGVTYGYTF.

The chain recombines TRBV7-9 with TRBJ1-1, with D maybe TRBD1 (5 bases). The V end was cut by 5 bases, the J end by 1 base, with 8 bases between. The CDR3 extends over 13 amino acids. Germline V gives CDR1 SEHNR, CDR2 FQNEAQ (reference sequence). DNA for the CDR3: TGTGCCAGCAGCGGTCAGGGGAACACTGAAGCTTTCTTT. This gives the protein CASSGQGNTEAFF.

This clone has only one observation. The CDR3 sequence: CAWSVRGGSLYEQYF. In DNA form, the CDR3 reads TGTGCCTGGAGTGTAAGAGGGGGCTCACTCTACGAGCAGTACTTC. This sequence joins TRBV30 and TRBJ2-7; 7 nucleotides match TRBD1. V was clipped by 0 bases and J by 3 bases; unmatched bases: 8. The V gene's germline CDR1 is GTSNPN and CDR2 SVGIG (reference sequence). CDR3 length: 15 amino acids.

The J gene is TRBJ2-5, the V gene TRBV7-8, with 14 bases matching TRBD2. The CDR3 loop spans 18 amino acids. J gave up 0 bases and V 5 bases, and 8 bases lay outside the gene matches. Germline-derived CDR1 and CDR2 are SGHVS and FQNEAQ. For the CDR3, the DNA is TGTGCCAGCAGCGGTCGGACTAGCGGGGGGTTGAACCAAGAGACCCAGTACTTC. This encodes CASSGRTSGGLNQETQYF.

This clone has only a few counts. The CDR3 nucleotides read TGTGCCAGCAGCTTAGGACAGTCTGGGGCCAACGTCCTGACTTTC. It codes for CASSLGQSGANVLTF. The chain employs TRBV11-3 and TRBJ2-6; D perhaps matches TRBD1 (5 bases). The germline CDR1 and CDR2 sequences are SGHNT and YENEEA. This CDR3 has 15 residues. The V end was cut by 1 base, the J end by 1 base, with 5 bases between.

The V call is TRBV19, the J call TRBJ2-5; 9 bases match TRBD1. This CDR3 comprises 16 residues. Looked up from germline, CDR1 is LNHDA and CDR2 is SQIVND (reference sequence). The J segment lost 0 bases and the V segment lost 3 bases, leaving 5 bases of the junction unmatched. DNA for the CDR3: TGTGCCAGTAGTATCCCGGGACAGGGTTACCAAGAGACCCAGTACTTC. This gives the protein CASSIPGQGYQETQYF.

V gene TRBV6-4 combines with J gene TRBJ1-2; possible D gene TRBD1, 5 bases. The ends were cut back, 6 bases at V and 5 bases at J, with 16 bases in the middle. The germline gives CDR1 MRHNA, CDR2 SNTAGT. The CDR3 has 14 amino acids. The CDR3 DNA follows: TGTGCCAGCAGAACCAAAGAGCCAGGGTATGGCTACACCTTC. It translates to CASRTKEPGYGYTF.

J is TRBJ1-1 and V is TRBV7-8, with 7 bases matching TRBD1. The CDR3 loop spans 15 amino acids. V lost 1 base to trimming and J lost 4 bases; unmatched junction nucleotides: 6. CDR1 and CDR2 (germline): SGHVS, FQNEAQ. The CDR3 protein is CASSLVARGVTEAFF. The CDR3 coding sequence is TGTGCCAGCAGCTTAGTGGCCAGGGGGGTCACTGAAGCTTTCTTT.

The chain joins TRBV6-1 to TRBJ1-2; D is undetermined. The CDR3 is 13 residues long. V dropped 7 bases and J dropped 4 bases, with 13 bases sitting between them. CDR1 and CDR2 from the germline V gene are MNHNS and SASEGT. The CDR3 is CASTSGMFYGYTF. Written as DNA, the CDR3 is TGTGCCAGCACCTCCGGGATGTTCTATGGCTACACCTTC.

V usage is TRBV18 and J usage is TRBJ2-5, with a possible D match to TRBD1 (5 bases). Trimming removed 1 base from V and 1 base from J, with 7 bases in between. Germline lookup yields CDR1 KGHSH and CDR2 LQKENI. The CDR3 sequence is 14 residues long. The CDR3 DNA reads as TGTGCCAGCTCACCACTCAGGGTCCAAGAGACCCAGTACTTC. It translates to CASSPLRVQETQYF.

The genes are TRBV29-1 and TRBJ2-3; TRBD2 is a possible D gene (6 bases). The length of the CDR3 is 14 residues. In germline, CDR1 is SQVTM, CDR2 ANQGSEA. V was clipped by 7 bases and J by 3 bases, with 17 bases between them. CDR3: CSAGTGRGTDTQYF. CDR3 coding DNA: TGCAGCGCGGGGACGGGACGGGGGACAGATACGCAGTATTTT.

The rearrangement joins TRBV30 to TRBJ1-2; 7 bases align to TRBD1. The length of the CDR3 is 13 residues. Trimming took 4 bases from V and 5 from J; bases not matched to a gene: 7. Per germline, CDR1 GTSNPN and CDR2 SVGIG (reference sequence). CDR3 DNA sequence: TGTGCCTGGACCGAGGGGGCGCCGTATGGCTACACCTTC. It encodes CAWTEGAPYGYTF. Full variable domain (outside the CDR3, taken from reference TRBV30 and TRBJ1-2): SQTIHQWPATLVQPVGSPLSLECTVEGTSNPNLYWYRQAAGRGLQLLFYSVGIGQISSEVPQNLSASRPQDRQFILSSKKLLLSDSGFYLCAWTEGAPYGYTFGSGTRLTVV.

The chain employs TRBV6-1 and TRBJ2-4; 7 bases agree with TRBD1. V lost 5 bases, J lost 6 bases, and 7 bases stayed unmatched. CDR1 is MNHNS and CDR2 is SASEGT in the germline V gene. This CDR3 is built from 14 residues. The CDR3 DNA sequence: TGTGCCAGCAGTTCCCGACAGGGACGAAACATTCAGTACTTC. Its protein is CASSSRQGRNIQYF.

The chain combines TRBV4-3 with TRBJ2-3; TRBD2 matches at 12 bases. J gave up 2 bases and V 1 base, and 13 bases lay outside the gene matches. The germline CDR1 and CDR2 sequences are LGHNA and YSLEER. There are 20 residues in the CDR3. The CDR3 spells CASSQARLAGGRSYTDTQYF. The CDR3 DNA reads as TGCGCCAGCAGCCAAGCGCGCCTAGCGGGGGGGCGATCCTACACAGATACGCAGTATTTT.

The chain joins TRBV27 to TRBJ1-5; no clear D. Germline-derived CDR1 and CDR2 are MNHEY and SMNVEV (reference sequence). The CDR3 totals 14 residues. V was clipped by 6 bases and J by 1 base, with 10 bases between them. The CDR3 loop reads CASRALESNQPQHF. Here the CDR3 DNA reads TGTGCCAGCAGGGCTTTGGAGAGCAATCAGCCCCAGCATTTT.

This chain links TRBV11-2 with TRBJ1-5, with D perhaps matching TRBD1 (6 bases). Trimming took 1 base from V and 5 from J, leaving 15 bases between them. Per germline, CDR1 SGHAT and CDR2 FQNNGV. CDR3 length: 16 residues. The DNA for the CDR3 is TGTGCCAGCAGCTTAGTAAAAGGGGGGGTGGATCAGCCCCAGCATTTT. Its translation is CASSLVKGGVDQPQHF.

The chain uses TRBV9 and TRBJ2-3; possible D gene TRBD2, 6 bases. This CDR3 spans 16 amino acids. Per the germline V gene, CDR1 is SGDLS and CDR2 is YYNGEE. Trimming took 1 base from V and 3 from J, leaving 15 bases between them. The CDR3: CASSVTSLALTDTQYF. The CDR3 DNA follows: TGTGCCAGCAGCGTAACTAGCTTAGCCCTTACAGATACGCAGTATTTT.

This chain's CDR3 is CASSPEVPNSNQPQHF. In DNA, the CDR3 is TGTGCCAGCAGCCCAGAGGTTCCTAATAGCAATCAGCCCCAGCATTTT. The chain couples TRBV7-6 to TRBJ1-5; D remains ambiguous. This CDR3 has 16 amino acids. V was clipped by 5 bases and J by 0 bases, with 14 bases between them. The germline CDR1 and CDR2 sequences are SGHVS and FNYEAQ.

The V call is TRBV6-4, the J call TRBJ2-2, with TRBD1 as a possible D gene (6 bases). This CDR3 region has 15 residues. The germline CDR1 and CDR2 sequences are MRHNA and SNTAGT. V lost 6 bases to trimming and J lost 0 bases, with 11 bases between them. This CDR3 reads CASRPGQTNTGELFF. CDR3 coding DNA: TGTGCCAGCAGACCCGGACAGACGAACACCGGGGAGCTGTTTTTT.